This T cell receptor (beta chain) was sequenced during a study of shared clonotypes between healthy human individuals. Study-wide findings and caveats: Sequencing depth was expected to influence donor clonotype sharing.

Germline values: CDR1 SEHNR, CDR2 FQNEAQ (reference sequence). The CDR3 extends over 14 amino acids. Trimming stripped 5 bases from V and 7 bases from J, with 18 bases between. Notes on this clone: Its specificity is unknown.

Assay execution took place at the deep level. Method: immunoSEQ multiplex PCR; TCRdb's copy keeps in-frame clones and lacks some. The table lists about half a million clones, approximately 84% of them singletons. Recent vaccinations or acute infections were absent in the healthy HIV-negative adult donors. The sequence was collected from a woman between 35 and 50 years old in good health. Some clones in this sample may be carry-over from other donors' samples. The V and J genes are TRBV7-9 and TRBJ2-7; D gene uncertain. The sequenced sample consisted of PBMCs. This CDR3 is CASSEIIVPSEQYF. CDR3 coding DNA: TGTGCCAGCAGCGAGATAATAGTCCCTTCGGAGCAGTACTTC.